These T cell receptor beta chains were read from a single sample in a study of T cells in Graves' hyperthyroidism and ophthalmopathy. Using its own MiXCR run on the multiplex PCR reads, TCRdb lists one record per CDR3 protein. The table has hundreds of thousands of distinct CDR3 sequences, 13% to 15% seen once. Input material: blood. The receptors were gathered from a woman between 18 and 29 years old with Graves' hyperthyroidism. The CDR3 runs from the conserved cysteine through the conserved F or W. D genes are given only for firm matches. A clone size is listed for some rows: how often the clone was seen (once, few, many), or a class if it is expanded.

>TRBJ2-7|NA|TRBV7-9|TRBD1
CASSGLGQGVTNPYEQYF
TGTGCCAGCAGCGGATTAGGACAGGGGGTTACAAACCCCTACGAGCAGTACTTC
>TRBJ2-1|many|TRBV5-1|TRBD2
CASSLTGLDNNEQFF
TGCGCCAGCAGCTTAACGGGACTAGATAACAATGAGCAGTTCTTC
>TRBJ2-5|many|TRBV5-5|NA
CASNPELGFRRRETQYF
TGTGCCAGCAACCCTGAGTTAGGGTTCCGCCGTCGGGAGACCCAGTACTTC
>TRBJ1-4|few|TRBV2|TRBD1
CASKPGQAYEKLFF
TGTGCCAGCAAGCCGGGACAGGCGTACGAAAAACTGTTTTTT
>TRBJ1-1|NA|TRBV13|TRBD1
CASSRDSQTKYTEAFF
TGTGCCAGCAGCCGGGACAGTCAGACGAAGTACACTGAAGCTTTCTTT
>TRBJ2-1|few|TRBV20-1|TRBD2
CSAPRLASEQFF
TGCAGTGCTCCCCGACTAGCGAGTGAGCAGTTCTTC
>TRBJ1-5|NA|TRBV9|TRBD1
CASSVGQGNQPQHF
TGTGCCAGCAGCGTTGGACAGGGCAATCAGCCCCAGCATTTT
>TRBJ2-7|NA|TRBV7-2|NA
CASSTGGARKVVEQYF
TGTGCCAGCAGCACGGGGGGCGCTCGGAAAGTTGTCGAGCAGTACTTC
>TRBJ2-2|NA|TRBV19|NA
CASRPLPGELFF
TGTGCCAGTAGGCCTCTTCCCGGGGAGCTGTTTTTT
>TRBJ2-7|many|TRBV20-1|TRBD2
CSASDRTSGHYEQYF
TGCAGTGCTAGTGACAGGACTAGCGGCCACTACGAGCAGTACTTC
>TRBJ2-7|NA|TRBV6-9|TRBD2
CASRMTSGSYEQYF
TGTGCCAGCAGAATGACTAGCGGGAGTTACGAGCAGTACTTC
>TRBJ2-1|many|TRBV29-1|TRBD2
CSVLSGSGEQFF
TGCAGCGTTCTTAGCGGGAGCGGTGAGCAGTTCTTC
>TRBJ2-7|many|TRBV7-9|NA
CASSLVGRGSYEQYF
TGTGCCAGCAGCTTAGTAGGACGGGGCTCCTACGAGCAGTACTTC
>TRBJ2-1|few|TRBV5-8|NA
CASSLGLDSREQFF
TGTGCCAGCAGCTTGGGACTAGACTCTCGTGAGCAGTTCTTC
>TRBJ1-2|NA|TRBV19|TRBD1
CASSIDKGKDPGGAEGYTF
TGTGCCAGTAGTATAGATAAAGGGAAGGATCCAGGGGGCGCCGAGGGCTACACCTTC
>TRBJ2-7|NA|TRBV10-2|NA
CASRSEAYEQYF
TGCGCCAGCAGATCCGAGGCCTACGAGCAGTACTTC
>TRBJ2-2|few|TRBV2|TRBD2
CASRSERTSVTGELFF
TGTGCCAGCAGATCCGAAAGGACTAGCGTCACCGGGGAGCTGTTTTTT
>TRBJ2-1|NA|TRBV10-3|TRBD2
CAIRGEREGLRQFF
TGTGCCATCAGGGGGGAGCGGGAGGGCCTGAGGCAGTTCTTC
>TRBJ1-3|many|TRBV2|NA
CASRGQNGNTIYF
TGTGCCAGCAGGGGCCAGAACGGAAACACCATATATTTT
>TRBJ1-4|NA|TRBV28|TRBD1
CASSFRSWTGGEKLFF
TGTGCCAGTAGTTTTCGGTCTTGGACAGGAGGGGAAAAACTGTTTTTT
>TRBJ2-7|many|TRBV7-2|TRBD1
CASSRRTGQGIISYEQYF
TGTGCCAGCAGCCGGAGAACCGGACAGGGTATTATCTCCTACGAGCAGTACTTC
>TRBJ1-4|NA|TRBV7-9|NA
CASSSTPGLNEKLFF
TGTGCCAGCAGCTCCACCCCGGGCCTTAATGAAAAACTGTTTTTT
>TRBJ1-3|once|TRBV18|NA
CASSFAGSGNTVYF
TGTGCAAGCTCATTCGCAGGGTCTGGAAACACCGTATATTTT
>TRBJ2-7|NA|TRBV4-1|NA
CASSQVDTGYEQYF
TGCGCCAGCAGCCAAGTGGACACGGGCTACGAGCAGTACTTC
>TRBJ1-5|many|TRBV6-2/TRBV6-3|TRBD1
CASRRNPGDRDQPQHF
TGTGCCAGCAGACGAAATCCAGGGGACAGGGATCAGCCCCAGCATTTT
>TRBJ2-1|NA|TRBV24-1|NA
CATSDPGPRSNEQFF
TGTGCCACCAGTGATCCAGGTCCGCGATCTAATGAGCAGTTCTTC
>TRBJ2-1|many|TRBV7-2|TRBD2
CASSLRGLGNEQFF
TGTGCCAGCAGCTTAAGGGGACTAGGCAATGAGCAGTTCTTC
>TRBJ2-1|NA|TRBV7-3|TRBD2
CASSSGGTRTSAEQFF
TGTGCCAGCAGCTCGGGGGGGACTAGGACCTCCGCTGAGCAGTTCTTC
>TRBJ2-3|many|TRBV3-1|TRBD2
CASSQQTSGRLRTDTQYF
TGTGCCAGCAGCCAGCAGACTAGCGGGAGGCTACGCACAGATACGCAGTATTTT
>TRBJ2-7|many|TRBV27|NA
CASQRVVGRYEQYF
TGTGCCAGCCAGAGGGTGGTGGGACGGTACGAGCAGTACTTC
>TRBJ2-3|few|TRBV6-1|NA
CASGAHLDADTQYF
TGTGCCAGCGGGGCGCACCTCGATGCAGATACGCAGTATTTT